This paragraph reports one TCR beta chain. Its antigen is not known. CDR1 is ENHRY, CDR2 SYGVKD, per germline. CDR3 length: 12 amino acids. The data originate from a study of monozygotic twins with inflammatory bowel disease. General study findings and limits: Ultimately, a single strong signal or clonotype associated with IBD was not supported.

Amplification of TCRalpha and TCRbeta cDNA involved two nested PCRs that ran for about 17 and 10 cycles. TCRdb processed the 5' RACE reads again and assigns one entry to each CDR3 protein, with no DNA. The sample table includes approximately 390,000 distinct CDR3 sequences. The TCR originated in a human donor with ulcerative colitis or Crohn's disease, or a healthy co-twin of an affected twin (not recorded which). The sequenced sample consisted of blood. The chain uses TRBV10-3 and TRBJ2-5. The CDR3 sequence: CAISEYQETQYF.